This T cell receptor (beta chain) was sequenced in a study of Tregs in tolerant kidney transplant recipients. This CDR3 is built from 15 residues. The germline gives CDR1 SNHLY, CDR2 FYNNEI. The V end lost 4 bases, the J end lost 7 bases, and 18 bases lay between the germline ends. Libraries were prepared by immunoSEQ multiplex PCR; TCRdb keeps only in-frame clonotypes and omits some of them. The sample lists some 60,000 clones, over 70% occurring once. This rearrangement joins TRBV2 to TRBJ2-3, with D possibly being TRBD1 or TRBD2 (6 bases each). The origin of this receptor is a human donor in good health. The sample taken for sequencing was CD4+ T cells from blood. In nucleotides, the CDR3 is TGTGCCAGCAGTGTGGGTGGGGGGCTAGTGAATACGCAGTATTTT. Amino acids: CASSVGGGLVNTQYF.